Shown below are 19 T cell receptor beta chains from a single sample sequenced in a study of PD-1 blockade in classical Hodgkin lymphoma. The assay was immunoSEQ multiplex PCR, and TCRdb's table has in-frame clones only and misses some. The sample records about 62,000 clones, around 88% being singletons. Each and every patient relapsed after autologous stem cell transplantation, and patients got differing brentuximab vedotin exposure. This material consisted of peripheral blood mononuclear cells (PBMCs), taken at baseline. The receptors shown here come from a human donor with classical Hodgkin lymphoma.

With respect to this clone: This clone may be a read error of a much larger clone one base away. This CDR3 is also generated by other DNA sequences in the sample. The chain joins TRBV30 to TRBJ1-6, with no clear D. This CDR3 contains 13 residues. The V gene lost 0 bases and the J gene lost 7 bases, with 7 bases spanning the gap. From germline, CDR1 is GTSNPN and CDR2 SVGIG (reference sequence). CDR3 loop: CAWSVTENSPLHF. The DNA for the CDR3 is TGTGCCTGGAGTGTAACAGAAAATTCACCCCTCCACTTT.

The DNA for the CDR3 is TGTGCCAGCAGCGTCGGGCAAAAACCCTACGAGCAGTACTTC. As protein: CASSVGQKPYEQYF. V gene TRBV9 combines with J gene TRBJ2-7, with D hard to call. The CDR3 totals 14 residues. Trimming stripped 2 bases from V and 2 bases from J, with 11 bases between. CDR1 is SGDLS, CDR2 YYNGEE, per germline.

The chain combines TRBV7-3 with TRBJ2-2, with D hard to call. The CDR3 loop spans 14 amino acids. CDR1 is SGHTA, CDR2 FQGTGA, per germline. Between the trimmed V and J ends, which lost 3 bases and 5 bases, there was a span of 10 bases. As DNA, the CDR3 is TGTGCCAGCAGCTTTCGTATGGGAACCGGGGAGCTGTTTTTT. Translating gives CASSFRMGTGELFF.

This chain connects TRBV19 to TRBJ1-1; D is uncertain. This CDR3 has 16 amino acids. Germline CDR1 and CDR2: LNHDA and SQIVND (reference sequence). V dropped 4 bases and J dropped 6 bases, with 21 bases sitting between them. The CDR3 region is CASSTDRASVGAEAFF. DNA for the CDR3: TGTGCCAGTAGTACGGACCGGGCATCTGTAGGAGCTGAAGCTTTCTTT. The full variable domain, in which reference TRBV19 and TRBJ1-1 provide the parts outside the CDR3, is DGGITQSPKYLFRKEGQNVTLSCEQNLNHDAMYWYRQDPGQGLRLIYYSQIVNDFQKGDIAEGYSVSREKKESFPLTVTSAQKNPTAFYLCASSTDRASVGAEAFFGQGTRLTVV.

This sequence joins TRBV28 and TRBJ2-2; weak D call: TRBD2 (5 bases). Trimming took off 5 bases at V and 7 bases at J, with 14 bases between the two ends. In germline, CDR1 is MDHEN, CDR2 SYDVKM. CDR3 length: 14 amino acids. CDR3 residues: CASSDAGRGGELFF. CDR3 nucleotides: TGTGCCAGCAGTGATGCAGGCCGGGGCGGGGAGCTGTTTTTT.

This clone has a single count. The CDR3 DNA follows: TGTGCCAGCGGACAGGGGGGCTACAATGAGCAGTTCTTC. It translates to CASGQGGYNEQFF. The genes are TRBV2 and TRBJ2-1; 10 nucleotides agree with TRBD1. The CDR3 loop spans 13 amino acids. Trimming took 8 bases from V and 3 from J; bases not matched to a gene: 1. Germline lookup yields CDR1 SNHLY and CDR2 FYNNEI.

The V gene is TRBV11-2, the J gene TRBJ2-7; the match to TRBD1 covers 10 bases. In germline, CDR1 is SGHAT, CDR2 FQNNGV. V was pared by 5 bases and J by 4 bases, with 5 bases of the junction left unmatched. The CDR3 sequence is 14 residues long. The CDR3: CASSLTGGTYEQYF. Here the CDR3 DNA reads TGTGCCAGCAGCCTGACAGGGGGCACTTACGAGCAGTACTTC.

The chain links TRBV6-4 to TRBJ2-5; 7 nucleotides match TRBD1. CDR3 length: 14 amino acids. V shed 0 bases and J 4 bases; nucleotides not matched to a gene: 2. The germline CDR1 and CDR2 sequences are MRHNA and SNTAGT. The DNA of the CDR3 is TGTGCCAGCAGTGACTCGTCAGGGGGAGAGACCCAGTACTTC. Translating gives CASSDSSGGETQYF.

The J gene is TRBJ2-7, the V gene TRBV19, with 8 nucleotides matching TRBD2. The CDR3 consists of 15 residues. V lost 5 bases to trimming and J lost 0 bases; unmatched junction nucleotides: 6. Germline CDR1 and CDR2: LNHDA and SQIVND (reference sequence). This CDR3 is CASSYSGGSSYEQYF. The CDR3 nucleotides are TGTGCCAGTAGTTACAGCGGGGGTAGCTCCTACGAGCAGTACTTC.

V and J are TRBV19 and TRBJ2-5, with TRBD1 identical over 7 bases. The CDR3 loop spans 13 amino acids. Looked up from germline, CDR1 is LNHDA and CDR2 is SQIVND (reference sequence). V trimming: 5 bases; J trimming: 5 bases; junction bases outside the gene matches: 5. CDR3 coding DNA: TGTGCCAGTAGTTTTGACAGGGAGGAGACCCAGTACTTC. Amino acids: CASSFDREETQYF.

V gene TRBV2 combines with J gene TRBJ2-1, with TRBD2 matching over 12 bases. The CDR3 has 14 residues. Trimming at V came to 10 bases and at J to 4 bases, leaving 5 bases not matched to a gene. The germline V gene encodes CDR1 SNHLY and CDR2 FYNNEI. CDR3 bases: TGTGCCACCATTCTAGCGGGGGGGTACAATGAGCAGTTCTTC. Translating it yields CATILAGGYNEQFF.

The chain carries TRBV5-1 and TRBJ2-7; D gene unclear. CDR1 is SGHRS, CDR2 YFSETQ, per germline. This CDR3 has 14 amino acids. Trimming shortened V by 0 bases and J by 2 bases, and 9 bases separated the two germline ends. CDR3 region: CASSLAQSTYEQYF. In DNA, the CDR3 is TGCGCCAGCAGCTTGGCACAGTCCACCTACGAGCAGTACTTC. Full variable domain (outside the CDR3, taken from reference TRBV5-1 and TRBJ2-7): KAGVTQTPRYLIKTRGQQVTLSCSPISGHRSVSWYQQTPGQGLQFLFEYFSETQRNKGNFPGRFSGRQFSNSRSEMNVSTLELGDSALYLCASSLAQSTYEQYFGPGTRLTVT.

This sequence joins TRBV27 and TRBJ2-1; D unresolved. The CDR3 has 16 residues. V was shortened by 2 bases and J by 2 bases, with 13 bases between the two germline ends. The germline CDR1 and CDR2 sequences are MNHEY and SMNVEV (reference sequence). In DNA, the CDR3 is TGTGCCAGCAGTTTACCCGCAGGAGAGCCCTACAATGAGCAGTTCTTC. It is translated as CASSLPAGEPYNEQFF.

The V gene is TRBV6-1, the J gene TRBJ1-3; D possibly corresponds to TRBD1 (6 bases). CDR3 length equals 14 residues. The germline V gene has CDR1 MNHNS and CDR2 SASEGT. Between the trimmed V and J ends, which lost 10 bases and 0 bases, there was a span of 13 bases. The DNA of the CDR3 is TGTGCCACCTCCAAACAGGGCTCTGGAAACACCATATATTTT. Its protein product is CATSKQGSGNTIYF.

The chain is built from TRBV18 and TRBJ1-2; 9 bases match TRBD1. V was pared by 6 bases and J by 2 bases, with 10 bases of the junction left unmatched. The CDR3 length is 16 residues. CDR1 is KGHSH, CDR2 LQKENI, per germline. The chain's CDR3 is CASSLTPGTGNYGYTF. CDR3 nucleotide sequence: TGTGCCAGCTCGCTAACGCCCGGGACAGGGAACTATGGCTACACCTTC.

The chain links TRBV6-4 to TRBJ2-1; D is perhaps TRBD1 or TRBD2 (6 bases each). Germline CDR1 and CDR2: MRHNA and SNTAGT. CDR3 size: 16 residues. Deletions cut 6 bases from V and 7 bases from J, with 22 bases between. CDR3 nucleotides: TGTGCCAGCAGCTCCGGGTCGGGGGCTGTTACAAATGAGCAGTTCTTC. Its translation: CASSSGSGAVTNEQFF.

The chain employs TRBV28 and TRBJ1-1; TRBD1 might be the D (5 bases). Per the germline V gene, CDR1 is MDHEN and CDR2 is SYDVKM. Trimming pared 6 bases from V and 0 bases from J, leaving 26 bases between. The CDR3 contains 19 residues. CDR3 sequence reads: CASRPLYLWGRGLNTEAFF. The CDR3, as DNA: TGTGCCAGCAGGCCACTGTATCTTTGGGGCCGAGGGCTGAACACTGAAGCTTTCTTT.

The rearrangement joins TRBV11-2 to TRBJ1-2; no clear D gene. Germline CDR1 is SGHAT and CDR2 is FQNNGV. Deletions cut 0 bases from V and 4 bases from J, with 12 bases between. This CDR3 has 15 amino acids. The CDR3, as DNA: TGTGCCAGCAGCTTAGATTCGAGACCGATCTATGGCTACACCTTC. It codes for CASSLDSRPIYGYTF.

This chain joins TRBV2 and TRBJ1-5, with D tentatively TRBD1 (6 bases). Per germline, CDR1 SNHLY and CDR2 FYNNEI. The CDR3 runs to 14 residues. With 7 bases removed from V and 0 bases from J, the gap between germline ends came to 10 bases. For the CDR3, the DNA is TGTGCCAGCACCCCAGGGGATAGCAATCAGCCCCAGCATTTT. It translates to CASTPGDSNQPQHF.